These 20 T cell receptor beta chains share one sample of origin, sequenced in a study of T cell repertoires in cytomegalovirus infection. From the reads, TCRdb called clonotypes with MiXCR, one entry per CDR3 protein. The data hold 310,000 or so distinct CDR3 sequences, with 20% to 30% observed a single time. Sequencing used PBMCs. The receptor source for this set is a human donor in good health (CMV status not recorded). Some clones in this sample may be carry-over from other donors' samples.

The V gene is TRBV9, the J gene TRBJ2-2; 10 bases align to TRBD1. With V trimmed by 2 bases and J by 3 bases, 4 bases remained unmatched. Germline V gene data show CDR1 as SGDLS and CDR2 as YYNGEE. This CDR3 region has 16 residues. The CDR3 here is CASSVDRGLDTGELFF. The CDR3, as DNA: TGTGCCAGCAGCGTCGACAGGGGGCTTGACACCGGGGAGCTGTTTTTT.

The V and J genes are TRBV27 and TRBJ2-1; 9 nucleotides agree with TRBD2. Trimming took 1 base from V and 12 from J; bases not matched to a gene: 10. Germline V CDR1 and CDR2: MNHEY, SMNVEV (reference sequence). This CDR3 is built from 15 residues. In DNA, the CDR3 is TGTGCCAGCAGTTTATTAGCGGGAGTTATGGGAGGGCAGTTCTTC. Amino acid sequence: CASSLLAGVMGGQFF.

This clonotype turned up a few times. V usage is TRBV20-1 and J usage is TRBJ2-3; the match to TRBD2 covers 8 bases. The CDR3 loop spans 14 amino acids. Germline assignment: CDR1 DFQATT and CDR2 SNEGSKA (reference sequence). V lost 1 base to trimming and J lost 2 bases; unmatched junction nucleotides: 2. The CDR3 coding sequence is TGCAGTGCTAGAGTAGCGGGATTCACAGATACGCAGTATTTT. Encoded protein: CSARVAGFTDTQYF.

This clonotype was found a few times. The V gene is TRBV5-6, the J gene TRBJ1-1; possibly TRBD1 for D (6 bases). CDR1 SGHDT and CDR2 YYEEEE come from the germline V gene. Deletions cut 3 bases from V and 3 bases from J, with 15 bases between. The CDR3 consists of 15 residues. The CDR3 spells CASSWGGGRDTEAFF. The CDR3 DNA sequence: TGTGCCAGCAGCTGGGGAGGGGGGCGCGACACTGAAGCTTTCTTT.

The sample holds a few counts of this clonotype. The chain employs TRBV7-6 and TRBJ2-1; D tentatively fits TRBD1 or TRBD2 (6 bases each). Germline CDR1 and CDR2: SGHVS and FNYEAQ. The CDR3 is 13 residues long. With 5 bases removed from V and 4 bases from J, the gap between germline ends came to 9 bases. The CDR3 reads CASSAGQYNEQFF. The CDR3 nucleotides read TGTGCCAGCAGCGCGGGACAATACAATGAGCAGTTCTTC. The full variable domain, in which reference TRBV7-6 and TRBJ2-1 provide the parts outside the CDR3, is GAGVSQSPRYKVTKRGQDVALRCDPISGHVSLYWYRQALGQGPEFLTYFNYEAQQDKSGLPNDRFSAERPEGSISTLTIQRTEQRDSAMYRCASSAGQYNEQFFGPGTRLTVL.

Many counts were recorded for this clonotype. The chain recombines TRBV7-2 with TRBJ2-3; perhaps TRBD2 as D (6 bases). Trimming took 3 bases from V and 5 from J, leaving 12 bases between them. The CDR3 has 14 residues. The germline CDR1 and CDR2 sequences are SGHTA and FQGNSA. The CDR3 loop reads CASSFIPGRDTQYF. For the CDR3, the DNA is TGTGCCAGCAGCTTTATACCCGGGAGAGATACGCAGTATTTT.

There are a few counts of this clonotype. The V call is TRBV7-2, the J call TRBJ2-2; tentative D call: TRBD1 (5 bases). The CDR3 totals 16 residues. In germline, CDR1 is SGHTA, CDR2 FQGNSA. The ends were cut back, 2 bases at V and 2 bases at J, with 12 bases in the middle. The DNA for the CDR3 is TGTGCCAGCAGCTTATTTGTACAGGCAAACACCGGGGAGCTGTTTTTT. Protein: CASSLFVQANTGELFF.

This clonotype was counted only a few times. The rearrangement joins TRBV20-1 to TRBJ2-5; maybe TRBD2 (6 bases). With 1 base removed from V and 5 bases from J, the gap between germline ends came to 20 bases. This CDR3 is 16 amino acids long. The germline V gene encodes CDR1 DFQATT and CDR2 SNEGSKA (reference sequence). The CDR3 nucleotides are TGCAGTGCTAGAGGCGGTTTTATTAGCGGAGTCGAGACCCAGTACTTC. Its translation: CSARGGFISGVETQYF.

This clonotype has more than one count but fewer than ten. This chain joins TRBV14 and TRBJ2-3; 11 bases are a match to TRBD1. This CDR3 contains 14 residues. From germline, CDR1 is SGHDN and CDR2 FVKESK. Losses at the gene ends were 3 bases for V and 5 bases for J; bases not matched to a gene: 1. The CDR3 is CASSQGTGGDTQYF. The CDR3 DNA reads TGTGCCAGCAGCCAGGGGACAGGGGGAGATACGCAGTATTTT.

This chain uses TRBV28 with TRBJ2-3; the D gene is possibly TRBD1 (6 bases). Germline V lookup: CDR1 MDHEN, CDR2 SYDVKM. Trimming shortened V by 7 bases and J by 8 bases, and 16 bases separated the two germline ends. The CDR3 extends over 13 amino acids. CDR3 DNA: TGTGCCAGCACCTCAGGGGCCCCAGGTACGCAGTATTTT. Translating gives CASTSGAPGTQYF.

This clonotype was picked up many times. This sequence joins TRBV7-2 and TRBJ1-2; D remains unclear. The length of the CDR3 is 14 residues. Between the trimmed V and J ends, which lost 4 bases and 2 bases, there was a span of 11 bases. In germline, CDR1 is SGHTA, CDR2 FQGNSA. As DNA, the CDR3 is TGTGCCAGCAGCTCAGACCAGGCCAACTATGGCTACACCTTC. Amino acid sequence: CASSSDQANYGYTF.

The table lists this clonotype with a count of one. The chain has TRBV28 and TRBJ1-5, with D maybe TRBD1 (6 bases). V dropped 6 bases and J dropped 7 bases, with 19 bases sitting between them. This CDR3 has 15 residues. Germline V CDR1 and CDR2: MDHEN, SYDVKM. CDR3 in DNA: TGTGCCAGCAGATTGGCCGGGGGGCTCGAGCAGCCCCAGCATTTT. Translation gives CASRLAGGLEQPQHF.

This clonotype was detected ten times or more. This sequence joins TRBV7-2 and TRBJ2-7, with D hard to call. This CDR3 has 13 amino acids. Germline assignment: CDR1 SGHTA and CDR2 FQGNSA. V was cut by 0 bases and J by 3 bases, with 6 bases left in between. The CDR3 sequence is CASSLAIGYEQYF. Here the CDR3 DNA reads TGTGCCAGCAGCTTAGCGATCGGCTACGAGCAGTACTTC.

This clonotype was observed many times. CDR3 DNA: TGTGCCAGCAGCTTGACCCTCGCGGGGGGGCCCTTTGAGCAGTTCTTC. Translation: CASSLTLAGGPFEQFF. The rearrangement joins TRBV5-4 to TRBJ2-1; TRBD2 matches 9 bases. Per the germline V gene, CDR1 is SGHNT and CDR2 is YYREEE (reference sequence). This CDR3 is built from 16 residues. The trim removed 1 base at V and 9 bases at J, leaving 11 bases unmatched. The full variable domain, rest sourced from reference TRBV5-4 and TRBJ2-1, is ETGVTQSPTHLIKTRGQQVTLRCSSQSGHNTVSWYQQALGQGPQFIFQYYREEENGRGNFPPRFSGLQFPNYSSELNVNALELDDSALYLCASSLTLAGGPFEQFFGPGTRLTVL.

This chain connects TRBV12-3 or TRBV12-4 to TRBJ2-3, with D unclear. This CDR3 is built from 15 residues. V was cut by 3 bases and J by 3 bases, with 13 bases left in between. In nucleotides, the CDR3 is TGTGCCAGCAGTTTGACCACCGGGTTAACAGATACGCAGTATTTT. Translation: CASSLTTGLTDTQYF.

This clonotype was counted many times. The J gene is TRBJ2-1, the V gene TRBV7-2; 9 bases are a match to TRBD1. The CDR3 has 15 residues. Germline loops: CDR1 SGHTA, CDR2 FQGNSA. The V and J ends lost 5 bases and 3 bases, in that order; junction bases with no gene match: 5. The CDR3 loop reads CASSLDRGDYNEQFF. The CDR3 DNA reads TGTGCCAGCAGCCTCGACAGGGGGGACTACAATGAGCAGTTCTTC.

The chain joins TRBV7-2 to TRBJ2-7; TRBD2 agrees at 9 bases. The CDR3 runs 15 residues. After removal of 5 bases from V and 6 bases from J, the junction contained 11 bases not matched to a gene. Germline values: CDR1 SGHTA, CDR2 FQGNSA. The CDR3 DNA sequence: TGTGCCAGCAGCCCAGGTAGCGGGAGACAGTCCGAGCAGTACTTC. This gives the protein CASSPGSGRQSEQYF.

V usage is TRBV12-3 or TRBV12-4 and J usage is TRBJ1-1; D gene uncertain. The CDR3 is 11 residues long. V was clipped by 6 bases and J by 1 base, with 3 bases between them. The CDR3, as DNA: TGTGCCAGCAGAACGAACACTGAAGCTTTCTTT. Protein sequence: CASRTNTEAFF.

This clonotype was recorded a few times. This CDR3 reads CASSVDRGLYDGYTF. DNA for the CDR3: TGTGCCAGCAGTGTCGACAGGGGGCTTTATGATGGCTACACCTTC. J is TRBJ1-2 and V is TRBV2, with 10 bases fitting TRBD1. The CDR3 is 15 amino acids. V shed 4 bases, J shed 6 bases, and the junction held 8 bases outside the gene matches. The germline CDR1 and CDR2 sequences are SNHLY and FYNNEI. The complete variable domain, with remaining parts taken from reference TRBV2 and TRBJ1-2, reads EPEVTQTPSHQVTQMGQEVILRCVPISNHLYFYWYRQILGQKVEFLVSFYNNEISEKSEIFDDQFSVERPDGSNFTLKIRSTKLEDSAMYFCASSVDRGLYDGYTFGSGTRLTVV.

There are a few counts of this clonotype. CDR3 sequence reads: CASSRVTGAGANVLTF. CDR3 in DNA: TGTGCCAGCAGTCGAGTGACAGGCGCTGGGGCCAACGTCCTGACTTTC. The chain combines TRBV6-8 with TRBJ2-6, with TRBD1 as a possible D gene (6 bases). There are 16 residues in the CDR3. The V gene's germline CDR1 is MNHGY and CDR2 SAAAGT. V was pared by 5 bases and J by 2 bases, with 13 bases between.